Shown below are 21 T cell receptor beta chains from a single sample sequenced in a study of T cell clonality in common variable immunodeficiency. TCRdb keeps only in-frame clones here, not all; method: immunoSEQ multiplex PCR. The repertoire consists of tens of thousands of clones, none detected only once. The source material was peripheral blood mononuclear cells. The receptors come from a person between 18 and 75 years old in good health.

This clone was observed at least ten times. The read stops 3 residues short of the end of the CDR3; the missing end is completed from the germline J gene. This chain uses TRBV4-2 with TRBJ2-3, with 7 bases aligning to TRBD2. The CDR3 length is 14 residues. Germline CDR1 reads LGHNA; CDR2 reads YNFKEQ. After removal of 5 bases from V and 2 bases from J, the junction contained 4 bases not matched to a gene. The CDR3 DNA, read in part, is TGTGCCAGCAGCTTCCAGCGGGACACAGATACG. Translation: CASSFQRDTDT. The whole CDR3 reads CASSFQRDTDTQYF.

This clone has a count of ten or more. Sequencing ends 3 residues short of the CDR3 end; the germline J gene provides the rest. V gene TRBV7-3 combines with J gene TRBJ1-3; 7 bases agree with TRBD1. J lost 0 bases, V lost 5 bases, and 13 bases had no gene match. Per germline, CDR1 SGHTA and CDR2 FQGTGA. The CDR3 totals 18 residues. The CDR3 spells CASSPNAGGQSSGNTIYF. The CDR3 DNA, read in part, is TGTGCCAGCAGCCCCAACGCGGGGGGACAGAGCTCTGGAAACACC. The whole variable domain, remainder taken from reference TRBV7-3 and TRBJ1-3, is GAGVSQTPSNKVTEKGKYVELRCDPISGHTALYWYRQSLGQGPEFLIYFQGTGAADDSGLPNDRFFAVRPEGSVSTLKIQRTERGDSAVYLCASSPNAGGQSSGNTIYFGEGSWLTVV.

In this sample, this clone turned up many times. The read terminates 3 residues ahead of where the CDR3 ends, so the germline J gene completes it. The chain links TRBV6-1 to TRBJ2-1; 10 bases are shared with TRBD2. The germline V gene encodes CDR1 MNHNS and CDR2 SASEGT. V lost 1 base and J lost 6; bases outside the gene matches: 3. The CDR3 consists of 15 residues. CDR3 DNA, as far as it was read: TGTGCCAGCAGTGAAGGTAGCGGGGGGATCAATGAG. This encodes CASSEGSGGINE. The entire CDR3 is CASSEGSGGINEQFF.

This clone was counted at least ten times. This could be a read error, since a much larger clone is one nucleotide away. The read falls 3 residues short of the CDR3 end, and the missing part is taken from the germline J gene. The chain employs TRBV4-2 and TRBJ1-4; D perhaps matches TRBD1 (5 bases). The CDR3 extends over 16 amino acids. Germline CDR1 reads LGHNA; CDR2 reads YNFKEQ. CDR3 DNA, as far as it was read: TGTGCCAGCAGCCAAGATACAGACTCTGGGGCCAACGTA. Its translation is CASSQDTDSGANV. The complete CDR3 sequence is CASSQDTDSGANVLFF.

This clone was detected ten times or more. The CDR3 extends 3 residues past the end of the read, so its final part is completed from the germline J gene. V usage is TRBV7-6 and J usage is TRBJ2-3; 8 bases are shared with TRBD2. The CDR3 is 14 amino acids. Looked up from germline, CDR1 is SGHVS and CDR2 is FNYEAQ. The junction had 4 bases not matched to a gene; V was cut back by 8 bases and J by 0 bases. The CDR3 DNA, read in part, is TGTGCCAGCTCACTAGCGGCGAGCACAGATACG. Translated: CASSLAASTDT. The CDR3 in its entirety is CASSLAASTDTQYF.

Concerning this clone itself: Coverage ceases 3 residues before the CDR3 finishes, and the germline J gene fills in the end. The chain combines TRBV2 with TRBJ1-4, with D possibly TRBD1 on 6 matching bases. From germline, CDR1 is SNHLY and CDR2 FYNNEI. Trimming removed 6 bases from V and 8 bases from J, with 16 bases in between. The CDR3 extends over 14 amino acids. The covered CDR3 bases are TGTGCCAGCAGGGTCGGACAGAGTGGGGAAAAA. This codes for CASRVGQSGEK. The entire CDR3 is CASRVGQSGEKLFF.

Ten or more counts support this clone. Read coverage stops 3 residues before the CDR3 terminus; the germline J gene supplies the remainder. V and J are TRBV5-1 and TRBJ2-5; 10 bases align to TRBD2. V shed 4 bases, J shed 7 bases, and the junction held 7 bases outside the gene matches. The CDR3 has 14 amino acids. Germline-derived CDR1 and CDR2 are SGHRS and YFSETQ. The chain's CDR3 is CASSGSGGRGTQYF. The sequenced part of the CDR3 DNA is TGCGCCAGCAGCGGTAGCGGGGGGCGCGGGACC.

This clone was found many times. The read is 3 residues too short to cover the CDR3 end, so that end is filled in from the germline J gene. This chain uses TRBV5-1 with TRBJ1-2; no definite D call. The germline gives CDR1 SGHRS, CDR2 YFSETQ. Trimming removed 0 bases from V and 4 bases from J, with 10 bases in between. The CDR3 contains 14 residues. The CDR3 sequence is CASSLVGDFYGYTF. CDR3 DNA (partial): TGCGCCAGCAGCTTGGTCGGCGACTTCTATGGC.

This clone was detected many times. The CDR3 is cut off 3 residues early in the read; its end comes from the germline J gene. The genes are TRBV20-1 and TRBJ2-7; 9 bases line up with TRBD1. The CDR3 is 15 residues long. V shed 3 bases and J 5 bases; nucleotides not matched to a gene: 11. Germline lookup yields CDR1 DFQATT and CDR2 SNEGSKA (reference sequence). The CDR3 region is CSASWRDREIHEQYF. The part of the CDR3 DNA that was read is TGCAGTGCTAGCTGGCGGGACAGGGAAATCCACGAG.

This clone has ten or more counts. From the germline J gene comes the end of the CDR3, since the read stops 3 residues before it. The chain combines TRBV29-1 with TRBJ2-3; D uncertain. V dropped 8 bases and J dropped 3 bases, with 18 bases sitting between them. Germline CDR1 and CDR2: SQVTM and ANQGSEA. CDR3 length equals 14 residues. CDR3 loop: CSFLIQRATDTQYF. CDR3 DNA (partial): TGCAGCTTCCTGATTCAGCGTGCGACAGATACG.

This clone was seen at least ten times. Here the CDR3 reads CASSRPRGLNTGELFF. CDR3 DNA (partial): TGTGCCAGTAGTAGGCCACGCGGGCTGAACACCGGGGAG. This rearrangement joins TRBV19 to TRBJ2-2; D may be TRBD2 (5 bases). The CDR3 end lies 3 residues beyond the end of the read and is filled in from the germline J gene. Trimming pared 4 bases from V and 1 base from J, leaving 13 bases between. The CDR3 length is 16 residues. CDR1 and CDR2 (germline): LNHDA, SQIVND (reference sequence).

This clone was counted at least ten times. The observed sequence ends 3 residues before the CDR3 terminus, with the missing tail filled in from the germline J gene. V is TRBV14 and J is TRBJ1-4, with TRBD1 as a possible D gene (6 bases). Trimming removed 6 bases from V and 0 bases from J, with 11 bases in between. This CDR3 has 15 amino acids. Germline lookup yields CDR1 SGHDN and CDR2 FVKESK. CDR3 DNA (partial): TGTGCCAGCAGACTTACAGGGACAACTAATGAAAAA. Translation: CASRLTGTTNEK. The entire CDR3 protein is CASRLTGTTNEKLFF.

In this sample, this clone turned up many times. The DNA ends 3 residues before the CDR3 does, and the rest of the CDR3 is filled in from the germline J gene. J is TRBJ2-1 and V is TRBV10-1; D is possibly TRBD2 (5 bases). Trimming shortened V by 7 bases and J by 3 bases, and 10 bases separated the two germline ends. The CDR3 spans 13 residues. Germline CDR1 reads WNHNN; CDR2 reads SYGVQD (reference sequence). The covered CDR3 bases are TGCGCCAGCACGGACTGGCGCTACAATGAG. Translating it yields CASTDWRYNE. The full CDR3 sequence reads CASTDWRYNEQFF.

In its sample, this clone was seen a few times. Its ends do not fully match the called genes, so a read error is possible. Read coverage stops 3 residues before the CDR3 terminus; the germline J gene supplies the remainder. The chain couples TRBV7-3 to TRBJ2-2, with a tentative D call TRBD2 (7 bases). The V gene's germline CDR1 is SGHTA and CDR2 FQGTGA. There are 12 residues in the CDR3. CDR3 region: CASSPSGGALFF. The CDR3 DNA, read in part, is TGTGCCAGCAGCCCCAGTGGGGGGGCG.

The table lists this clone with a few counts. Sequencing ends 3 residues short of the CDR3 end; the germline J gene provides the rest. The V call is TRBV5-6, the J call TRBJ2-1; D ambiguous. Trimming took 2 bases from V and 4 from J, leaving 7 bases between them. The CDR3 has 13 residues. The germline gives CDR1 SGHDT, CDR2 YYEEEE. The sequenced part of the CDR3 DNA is TGTGCCAGCAGCTTCCTGTCGTACAATGAG. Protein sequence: CASSFLSYNE. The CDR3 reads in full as CASSFLSYNEQFF.

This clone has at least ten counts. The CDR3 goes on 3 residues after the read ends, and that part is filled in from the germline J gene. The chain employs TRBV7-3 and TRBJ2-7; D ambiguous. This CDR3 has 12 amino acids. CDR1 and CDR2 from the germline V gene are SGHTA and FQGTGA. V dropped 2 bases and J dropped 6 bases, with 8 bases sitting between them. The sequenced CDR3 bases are TGTGCCAGCAGCTTATTACAGTTCGAG. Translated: CASSLLQFE. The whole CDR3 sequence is CASSLLQFEQYF. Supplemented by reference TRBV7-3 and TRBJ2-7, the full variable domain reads GAGVSQTPSNKVTEKGKYVELRCDPISGHTALYWYRQSLGQGPEFLIYFQGTGAADDSGLPNDRFFAVRPEGSVSTLKIQRTERGDSAVYLCASSLLQFEQYFGPGTRLTVT.

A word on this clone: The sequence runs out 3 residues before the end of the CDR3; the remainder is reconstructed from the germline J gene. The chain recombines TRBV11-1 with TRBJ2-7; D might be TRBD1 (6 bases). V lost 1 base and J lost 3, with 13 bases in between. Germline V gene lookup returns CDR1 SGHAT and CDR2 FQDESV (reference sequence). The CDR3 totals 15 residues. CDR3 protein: CASSLDPGTNYEQYF. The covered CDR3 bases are TGTGCCAGCAGCTTAGACCCCGGGACAAACTACGAG.

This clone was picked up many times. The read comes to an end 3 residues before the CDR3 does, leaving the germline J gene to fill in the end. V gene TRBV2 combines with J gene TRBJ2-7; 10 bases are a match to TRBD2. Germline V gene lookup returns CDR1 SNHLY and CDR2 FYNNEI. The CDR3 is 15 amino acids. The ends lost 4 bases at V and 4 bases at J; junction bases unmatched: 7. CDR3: CASSAGTSETYEQYF. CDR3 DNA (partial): TGTGCCAGCAGTGCGGGGACTAGCGAAACTTACGAG. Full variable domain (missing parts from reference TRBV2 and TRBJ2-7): EPEVTQTPSHQVTQMGQEVILRCVPISNHLYFYWYRQILGQKVEFLVSFYNNEISEKSEIFDDQFSVERPDGSNFTLKIRSTKLEDSAMYFCASSAGTSETYEQYFGPGTRLTVT.

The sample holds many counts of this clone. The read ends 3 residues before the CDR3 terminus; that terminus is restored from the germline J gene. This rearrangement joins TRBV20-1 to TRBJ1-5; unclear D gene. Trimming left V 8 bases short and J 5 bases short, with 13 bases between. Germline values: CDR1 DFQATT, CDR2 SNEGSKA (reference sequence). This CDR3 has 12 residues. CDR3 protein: CSRQSGDQPQHF. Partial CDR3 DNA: TGCAGTCGCCAATCCGGGGATCAGCCC.

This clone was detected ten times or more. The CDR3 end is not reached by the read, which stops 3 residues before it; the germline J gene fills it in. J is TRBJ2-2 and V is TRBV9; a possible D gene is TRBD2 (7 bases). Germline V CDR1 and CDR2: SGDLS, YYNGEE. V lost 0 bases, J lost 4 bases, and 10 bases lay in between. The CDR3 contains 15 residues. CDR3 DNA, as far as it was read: TGTGCCAGCAGCGTAGTGGGGGGGCGCACCGGGGAG. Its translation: CASSVVGGRTGE. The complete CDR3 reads CASSVVGGRTGELFF.

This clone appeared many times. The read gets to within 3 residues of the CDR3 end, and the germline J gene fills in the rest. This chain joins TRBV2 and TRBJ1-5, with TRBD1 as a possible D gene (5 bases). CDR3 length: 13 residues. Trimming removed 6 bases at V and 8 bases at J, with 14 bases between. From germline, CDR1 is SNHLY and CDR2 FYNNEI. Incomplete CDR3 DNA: TGTGCCAGCAGAGAACCAGGGTTGGAGCCC. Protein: CASREPGLEP. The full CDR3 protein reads CASREPGLEPQHF.